This T cell receptor beta chain appears in the sequencing data of a study of blood T cell repertoires in COVID-19. The wider study: The cDNA or gDNA used as material had been derived from T cells, B-cell-depleted T cells, or PBMCs.

Methods used by the authors: Nucleated cell counts were estimated from reference gene primer amplification. Assay: immunoSEQ multiplex PCR; the TCRdb copy retains only in-frame clones and omits some. V and J calls and clone size are those listed in that table; D and trimming were worked out from the DNA. Here the sample spans fewer than 400,000 clones, approximately 88% being singletons. CDR3 size: 14 residues. CDR1 is KGHSH, CDR2 LQKENI, per germline. With 4 bases removed from V and 0 bases from J, the gap between germline ends came to 4 bases. The study recruited people aged roughly 18 to 100 years across under 25 US areas.

The chain combines TRBV18 with TRBJ1-6, with unresolved D. The sequence was obtained from a man aged 55 to 70 who had recovered from COVID-19. The sample consisted of PBMCs or T cells enriched from blood (not recorded which). In DNA form, the CDR3 reads TGTGCCAGCTCACAGAGCTCCTATAATTCACCCCTCCACTTT. Amino acid sequence: CASSQSSYNSPLHF.